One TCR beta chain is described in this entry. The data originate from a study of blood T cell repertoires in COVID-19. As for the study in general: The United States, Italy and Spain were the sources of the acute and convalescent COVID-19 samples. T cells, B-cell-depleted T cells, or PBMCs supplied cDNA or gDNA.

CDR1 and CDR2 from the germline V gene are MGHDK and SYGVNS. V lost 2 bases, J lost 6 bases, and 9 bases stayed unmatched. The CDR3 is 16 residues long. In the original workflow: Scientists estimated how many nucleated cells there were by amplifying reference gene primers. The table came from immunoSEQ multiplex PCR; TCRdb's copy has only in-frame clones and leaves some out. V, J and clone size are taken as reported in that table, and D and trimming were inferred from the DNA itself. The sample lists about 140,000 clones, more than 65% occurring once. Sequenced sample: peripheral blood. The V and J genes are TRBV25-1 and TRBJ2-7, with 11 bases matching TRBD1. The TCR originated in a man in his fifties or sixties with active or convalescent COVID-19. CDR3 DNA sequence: TGTGCCAGCAGTGAACGGACAGGGGGCATTGGACGCGAGCAGTACTTC. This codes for CASSERTGGIGREQYF.